This T cell receptor beta chain was profiled in a study of CD8 T cells in Susac syndrome. Regarding the study as a whole: Acknowledgment was made by the study that its TCR sequencing and HLA analysis involved a relatively small number of individuals.

High-throughput TCR beta sequencing covered peripheral CD8+ and CD4+ T cells. The control participants were healthy donors, and these controls were matched with respect to both age and sex. Reverse transcription of roughly 0.5 to 1 ug RNA was performed with random hexamers. Amplification of TCR beta CDR3 was carried out by immunoSEQ multiplex PCR, which covered 54 Vbeta and 13 Jbeta segments. A single record per CDR3 protein comes from TCRdb applying MiXCR to the immunoSEQ multiplex PCR reads. The sample lists 150,000 to 200,000 distinct CDR3 sequences, 90% to 95% occurring once. Concerning this clonotype itself: What it binds is unknown.

The sequencing sample was made of CD4+ T cells from PBMCs. The sequence derives from a human donor in good health.

CDR3 amino acids: CASSPPGREETQYF. The CDR3 DNA follows: TGTGCCAGCTCACCACCGGGCAGGGAAGAGACCCAGTACTTC. The chain employs TRBV18 and TRBJ2-5; the D gene is possibly TRBD1 (5 bases). From germline, CDR1 is KGHSH and CDR2 LQKENI. There are 14 residues in the CDR3. The germline V and J ends were trimmed by 0 bases and 3 bases, with 8 bases remaining between them.